One and the same sample provided the 28 T cell receptor beta chains below, sequenced in a study of beta chain features in type 1 diabetes. General study points: TCRB CDR3 length was moderately but significantly reduced in all four CD4+ subsets of Type 1 diabetes patients.

Expressed TCRB transcripts were sequenced, since all the RNA that had been isolated was reverse transcribed. Using immunoSEQ multiplex PCR, the repertoire was profiled, and TCRdb retains in-frame clones only, with some absent. The profile shows 400,000 or so clones, approximately 12% of them singletons. No antigen has been assigned to these receptors. The sequencing input was naive CD4+ T cells from blood. The receptors shown here come from a woman aged 18-29 years with type 1 diabetes.

The chain uses TRBV14 and TRBJ1-2, with D possibly matching TRBD1 (6 bases). V lost 1 base and J 4 bases, leaving 10 bases between the germline ends. Germline CDR1 SGHDN, CDR2 FVKESK. This CDR3 comprises 14 residues. The CDR3 region has the DNA TGTGCCAGCAGCCAAGCAGGACAGCCCTATGGCTACACCTTC. As protein: CASSQAGQPYGYTF.

The gene calls are TRBV7-3 and TRBJ2-2; the match to TRBD2 covers 8 bases. Germline V gene data show CDR1 as SGHTA and CDR2 as FQGTGA. The CDR3 is 17 residues long. V lost 5 bases, J lost 6 bases, and 14 bases stayed unmatched. The CDR3 nucleotides read TGTGCCAGCAGCGATAGGGGACTAGTAGACGGGGCCGGGGAGCTGTTTTTT. Translation gives CASSDRGLVDGAGELFF.

This clone appeared a few times. CDR3 residues: CASSQVGQELYGYTF. CDR3 bases: TGCGCCAGCAGCCAGGTGGGACAGGAACTCTATGGCTACACCTTC. The V and J genes are TRBV4-3 and TRBJ1-2; 8 positions match TRBD1. V gave up 3 bases and J gave up 4 bases; unmatched junction bases: 7. Germline V gives CDR1 LGHNA, CDR2 YSLEER. CDR3 length: 15 residues.

This clone was seen a handful of times. This sequence joins TRBV4-1 and TRBJ2-7; D might be TRBD1 (5 bases). Germline lookup yields CDR1 MGHRA and CDR2 YSYEKL. The ends were cut back, 4 bases at V and 1 base at J, with 8 bases in the middle. This CDR3 is 13 amino acids long. CDR3: CASSPRQSYEQYF. CDR3 coding DNA: TGCGCCAGCAGCCCCCGACAGTCCTACGAGCAGTACTTC.

The rearrangement uses TRBV10-3 and TRBJ2-4; 9 bases fit TRBD1. Trimming at V came to 4 bases and at J to 0 bases, leaving 4 bases not matched to a gene. The germline gives CDR1 ENHRY, CDR2 SYGVKD. CDR3 length: 16 amino acids. The CDR3 DNA sequence: TGTGCCATCAGTGCGGGGACAGGGTTAGCCAAAAACATTCAGTACTTC. This codes for CAISAGTGLAKNIQYF.

This chain joins TRBV28 and TRBJ2-4; D call uncertain. Trimming stripped 7 bases from V and 2 bases from J, with 21 bases between. This CDR3 has 17 residues. Germline V CDR1 and CDR2: MDHEN, SYDVKM. The DNA of the CDR3 is TGTGCCAGCATTTCATCTACCCCAATTCATACCAAAAACATTCAGTACTTC. Translation gives CASISSTPIHTKNIQYF.

This sequence joins TRBV7-6 and TRBJ1-4, with no clear D. V dropped 2 bases and J dropped 8 bases, with 9 bases sitting between them. Germline-derived CDR1 and CDR2 are SGHVS and FNYEAQ. This CDR3 has 13 amino acids. The DNA of the CDR3 is TGTGCCAGCAGCTTAACGGTTCAAGAAAAACTGTTTTTT. This gives the protein CASSLTVQEKLFF.

The chain couples TRBV7-9 to TRBJ2-7; the D is unclear. Germline assignment: CDR1 SEHNR and CDR2 FQNEAQ (reference sequence). The CDR3 sequence is 13 residues long. Trimming removed 5 bases at V and 3 bases at J, with 11 bases between. The CDR3 reads CASSPLSVYEQYF. In DNA, the CDR3 is TGTGCCAGCAGCCCCCTGTCCGTCTACGAGCAGTACTTC.

This clone was seen more than once but under ten times. The chain employs TRBV5-4 and TRBJ2-1; 10 positions match TRBD1. This CDR3 region has 16 residues. After removal of 4 bases from V and 6 bases from J, the junction contained 10 bases not matched to a gene. From germline, CDR1 is SGHNT and CDR2 YYREEE (reference sequence). The CDR3, as DNA: TGTGCCAGCAGCCCTCTCCGACAGGGGGCGAGCAATGAGCAGTTCTTC. It specifies CASSPLRQGASNEQFF.

The J gene is TRBJ1-1, the V gene TRBV6-5; weak D call: TRBD1 (5 bases). V lost 8 bases and J lost 4, with 20 bases in between. CDR1 is MNHEY and CDR2 is SVGAGI in the germline V gene. This CDR3 has 15 residues. The CDR3: CASLPPAGLGTEAFF. Here the CDR3 DNA reads TGTGCCAGCCTCCCCCCGGCAGGGCTGGGCACTGAAGCTTTCTTT.

This chain joins TRBV23-1 and TRBJ2-7; 7 nucleotides agree with TRBD2. TRBV23-1 is treated as an ORF (open reading frame) with a function not yet certain. The V and J ends lost 6 bases and 0 bases, in that order; junction bases with no gene match: 8. The CDR3 length is 15 residues. This chain's CDR3 is CASRPGDYPSYEQYF. CDR3 coding DNA: TGCGCCAGCAGACCCGGGGACTATCCCTCCTACGAGCAGTACTTC.

The V call is TRBV19, the J call TRBJ1-1, with D possibly matching TRBD1 (5 bases). The CDR3 length is 14 residues. Trimming removed 3 bases at V and 11 bases at J, with 19 bases between. CDR1 is LNHDA and CDR2 is SQIVND in the germline V gene (reference sequence). CDR3 bases: TGTGCCAGTAGTATTGGGGCCGCACCAAGTGGGGCTTTCTTT. Protein product: CASSIGAAPSGAFF.

The chain uses TRBV11-3 and TRBJ2-1; maybe TRBD2 (6 bases). From germline, CDR1 is SGHNT and CDR2 YENEEA. The V end lost 6 bases, the J end lost 7 bases, and 7 bases lay between the germline ends. CDR3 length: 11 residues. In DNA, the CDR3 is TGTGCCAGCAGAAGCGGGAATGAGCAGTTCTTC. Amino acids: CASRSGNEQFF.

This chain links TRBV6-1 with TRBJ2-1, with 8 bases identical to TRBD2. The V and J ends lost 9 bases and 6 bases, in that order; junction bases with no gene match: 10. Per germline, CDR1 MNHNS and CDR2 SASEGT. This CDR3 is built from 14 residues. The CDR3: CASRTGTSPNEQFF. As DNA, the CDR3 is TGTGCCAGTCGAACCGGGACTAGTCCCAATGAGCAGTTCTTC.

This clone appeared a few times. The V call is TRBV4-1, the J call TRBJ1-2; 7 bases map to TRBD1. Germline V lookup: CDR1 MGHRA, CDR2 YSYEKL. The CDR3 loop spans 15 amino acids. V trimming: 1 base; J trimming: 5 bases; junction bases outside the gene matches: 7. CDR3 in amino acids: CASSQGQTGAYGYTF. Here the CDR3 DNA reads TGCGCCAGCAGCCAAGGTCAAACAGGGGCGTATGGCTACACCTTC.

This clone was counted a few times. The rearrangement joins TRBV7-2 to TRBJ1-1; D unclear. The length of the CDR3 is 12 residues. Trimming stripped 7 bases from V and 1 base from J, with 7 bases between. Per the germline V gene, CDR1 is SGHTA and CDR2 is FQGNSA. DNA for the CDR3: TGTGCCAGCACACGGGAGAACACTGAAGCTTTCTTT. As protein: CASTRENTEAFF.

The rearrangement links TRBV5-1 to TRBJ1-1, with 9 bases fitting TRBD1. V shed 4 bases, J shed 7 bases, and the junction held 11 bases outside the gene matches. The CDR3 is 15 amino acids. Germline values: CDR1 SGHRS, CDR2 YFSETQ. CDR3 region: CASSGEPGQGVEAFF. The CDR3 bases are TGCGCCAGCAGCGGGGAGCCGGGACAGGGAGTTGAAGCTTTCTTT.

The chain has TRBV9 and TRBJ2-5; D remains unclear. Trimming removed 4 bases at V and 5 bases at J, with 12 bases between. CDR3 length: 13 residues. Germline-derived CDR1 and CDR2 are SGDLS and YYNGEE. The chain's CDR3 is CASSPLREETQYF. As DNA, the CDR3 is TGTGCCAGCAGCCCCCTTCGAGAGGAGACCCAGTACTTC.

This clone was seen only a few times. The chain carries TRBV29-1 and TRBJ2-7; D possibly corresponds to TRBD2 (5 bases). The CDR3 contains 13 residues. Germline assignment: CDR1 SQVTM and CDR2 ANQGSEA. V dropped 2 bases and J dropped 0 bases, with 8 bases sitting between them. In DNA, the CDR3 is TGCAGCGTTGAAAGGGCGGGCTCCTACGAGCAGTACTTC. Translation: CSVERAGSYEQYF.

This clone was seen only a few times. This chain connects TRBV7-2 to TRBJ1-5; tentative D call: TRBD1 (6 bases). Germline V gene data show CDR1 as SGHTA and CDR2 as FQGNSA. This CDR3 contains 15 residues. Trimming took 5 bases from V and 2 from J, leaving 13 bases between them. The CDR3 here is CASSPQGGGNQPQHF. In DNA, the CDR3 is TGTGCCAGCAGCCCACAGGGCGGTGGCAATCAGCCCCAGCATTTT.

This clone appeared a few times. This rearrangement joins TRBV28 to TRBJ2-7; D unclear. The length of the CDR3 is 14 residues. CDR1 is MDHEN and CDR2 is SYDVKM in the germline V gene. Trimming took off 3 bases at V and 0 bases at J, with 9 bases between the two ends. CDR3: CASSFVGDSYEQYF. The CDR3 bases are TGTGCCAGCAGTTTTGTCGGAGACTCCTACGAGCAGTACTTC. Full variable domain (outside the CDR3, taken from reference TRBV28 and TRBJ2-7): DVKVTQSSRYLVKRTGEKVFLECVQDMDHENMFWYRQDPGLGLRLIYFSYDVKMKEKGDIPEGYSVSREKKERFSLILESASTNQTSMYLCASSFVGDSYEQYFGPGTRLTVT.

This clone was seen only a few times. The chain carries TRBV7-9 and TRBJ2-7, with a tentative D call TRBD1 (5 bases). The germline CDR1 and CDR2 sequences are SEHNR and FQNEAQ (reference sequence). Between the trimmed V and J ends, which lost 1 base and 3 bases, there was a span of 13 bases. CDR3 length equals 15 residues. For the CDR3, the DNA is TGTGCCAGCAGCTTAGTTCCAGGGAAGAACTACGAGCAGTACTTC. Its translation is CASSLVPGKNYEQYF.

V and J are TRBV6-1 and TRBJ2-1, with TRBD2 identical over 8 bases. Germline CDR1 reads MNHNS; CDR2 reads SASEGT. The CDR3 runs 16 residues. Unmatched junction bases numbered 13, after V lost 4 bases and J lost 8 bases. The CDR3: CASSGVGSGVGYEQFF. In DNA, the CDR3 is TGTGCCAGCAGTGGGGTGGGTAGCGGGGTTGGCTATGAGCAGTTCTTC.

The chain couples TRBV9 to TRBJ2-1; 7 nucleotides agree with TRBD2. This CDR3 contains 17 residues. V was clipped by 4 bases and J by 6 bases; unmatched bases: 16. The germline V gene has CDR1 SGDLS and CDR2 YYNGEE. The CDR3 sequence is CASSPLAASGSGNEQFF. In DNA, the CDR3 is TGTGCCAGCAGCCCCCTCGCGGCTAGCGGTTCAGGCAATGAGCAGTTCTTC.

CDR3 sequence: CAWSGRGGNTIYF. CDR3 coding DNA: TGTGCCTGGAGCGGTAGGGGTGGAAACACCATATATTTT. V gene TRBV30 combines with J gene TRBJ1-3, with D possibly matching TRBD1 (5 bases). The V and J ends lost 3 bases and 3 bases respectively, with 9 bases between them. The germline V gene has CDR1 GTSNPN and CDR2 SVGIG (reference sequence). This CDR3 is built from 13 residues.

In DNA form, the CDR3 reads TGTGCCAGCAGCAAAGCCGGGGGTCAGCCCCAGCATTTT. Its translation is CASSKAGGQPQHF. The gene calls are TRBV7-8 and TRBJ1-5; possible D gene TRBD1, 5 bases. The CDR3 length is 13 residues. V was pared by 5 bases and J by 6 bases, with 11 bases between. Germline V CDR1 and CDR2: SGHVS, FQNEAQ.

This clone was seen a few times. The gene calls are TRBV7-9 and TRBJ2-7; 8 nucleotides agree with TRBD1. This CDR3 region has 15 residues. Germline CDR1 SEHNR, CDR2 FQNEAQ (reference sequence). V was clipped by 5 bases and J by 3 bases; unmatched bases: 9. CDR3 bases: TGTGCCAGCAGCCCTCCCGGGACAGGTGACTACGAGCAGTACTTC. Translation: CASSPPGTGDYEQYF.

This clone came up a few times. The V and J genes are TRBV10-3 and TRBJ2-7, with 11 bases fitting TRBD1. Germline values: CDR1 ENHRY, CDR2 SYGVKD. With 4 bases clipped from V and 3 bases from J, the junction kept 11 bases outside the gene matches. The length of the CDR3 is 17 residues. This CDR3 reads CAISGSLRDRGDYEQYF. CDR3 nucleotide sequence: TGTGCCATCAGTGGTAGTCTAAGGGACAGGGGGGACTACGAGCAGTACTTC.